This TCR beta chain was captured by sequencing in a study of CXCR3-negative and CXCR3-positive naive CD8 T cells. Across the whole study: There were 130 million or so TRB reads altogether, and each library had about 1.5 +/- 0.3 million of them.

For this clonotype: Its antigen is still unknown.

In preparing the TRB cDNA libraries, 5' RACE with UMI labels was used. TCRdb reprocessed the 5' RACE reads, with one entry per CDR3 protein and no DNA. The clone table shows roughly 130,000 distinct CDR3 sequences, with the ten largest holding about 0.54%. This CDR3 is built from 15 residues. Germline-derived CDR1 and CDR2 are SEHNR and FQNEAQ (reference sequence). Study outcomes and limitations: The TRBV-TRBJ usage of naive CXCR3-negative and CXCR3-positive cells was similar, but that of memory cells differed. Memory CD8+ cells had much lower diversity, and both naive subsets had comparably high diversity. CXCR3-positive naive cells carried more hydrophobic TRB CDR3s than CXCR3-negative ones.

This receptor was identified in a human donor in good health. Some clones in this sample may be carry-over from other donors' samples. This chain uses TRBV7-9 with TRBJ2-5; the D call from TCRdb, TRBD2, cannot be confirmed without DNA. The sample consisted of naive CXCR3+ CD8+ T cells from blood. Indicated subset: CD45RO-CCR7+CD27+CD95- naive CD8+ T cells expressing CXCR3 (TNR3+). This CDR3 is CASSLLTSGEETQYF.